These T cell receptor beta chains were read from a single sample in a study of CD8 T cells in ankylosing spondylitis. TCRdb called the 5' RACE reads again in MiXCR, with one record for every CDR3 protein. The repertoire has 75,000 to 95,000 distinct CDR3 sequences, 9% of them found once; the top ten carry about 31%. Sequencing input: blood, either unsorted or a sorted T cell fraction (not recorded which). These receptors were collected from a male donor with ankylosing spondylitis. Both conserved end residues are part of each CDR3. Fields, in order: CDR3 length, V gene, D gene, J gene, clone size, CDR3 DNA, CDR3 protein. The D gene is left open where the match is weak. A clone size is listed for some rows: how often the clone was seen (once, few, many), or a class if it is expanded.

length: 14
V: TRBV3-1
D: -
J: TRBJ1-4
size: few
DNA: TGTGCCAGCAGCCAGACTGGATTTATTGAAAAACTGTTTTTT
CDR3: CASSQTGFIEKLFF

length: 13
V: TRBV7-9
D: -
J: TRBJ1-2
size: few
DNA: TGTGCCAGTGCTCCGGGACTCAACTATGGCTACACCTTC
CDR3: CASAPGLNYGYTF

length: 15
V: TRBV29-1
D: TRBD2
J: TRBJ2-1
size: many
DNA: TGCAGCCTAATGGGACTAGCGGGAACCTACAATGAGCAGTTCTTC
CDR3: CSLMGLAGTYNEQFF

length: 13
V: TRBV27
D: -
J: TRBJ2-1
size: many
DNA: TGTGCCAGCAGTTGGCTAGCGCAAAATGAGCAGTTCTTC
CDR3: CASSWLAQNEQFF

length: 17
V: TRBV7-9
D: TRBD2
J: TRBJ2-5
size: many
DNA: TGTGCCAGCAGCTTATACCCAGCGGGAGGGCCAGGGGAGACCCAGTACTTC
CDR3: CASSLYPAGGPGETQYF

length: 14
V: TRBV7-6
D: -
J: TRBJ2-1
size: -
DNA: TGTGCCAGCAGCTCGAGAGGGCTGGACAATGAGCAGTTCTTC
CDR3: CASSSRGLDNEQFF

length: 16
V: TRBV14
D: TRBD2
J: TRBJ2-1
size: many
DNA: TGTGCCAGCAGTCTTAGCGGGATTTACTCCTACAATGAGCAGTTCTTC
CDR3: CASSLSGIYSYNEQFF

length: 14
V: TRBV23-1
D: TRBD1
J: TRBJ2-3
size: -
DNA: TGCGCCAGCAGATGGGACAGGGTGACAGATACGCAGTATTTT
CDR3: CASRWDRVTDTQYF

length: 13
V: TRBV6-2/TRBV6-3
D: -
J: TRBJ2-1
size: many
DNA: TGTGCCAGCAGGTCAACAGGGAGCAATGAGCAGTTCTTC
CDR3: CASRSTGSNEQFF

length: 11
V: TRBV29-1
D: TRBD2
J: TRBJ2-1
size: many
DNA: TGCAGCGTTGGGGGGGAGGGTGAGCAGTTCTTC
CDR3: CSVGGEGEQFF

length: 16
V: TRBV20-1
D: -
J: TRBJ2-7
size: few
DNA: TGCAGTGCTTACTCTCCCACAGCCAGCAAGGGGTACGAGCAGTACTTC
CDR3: CSAYSPTASKGYEQYF

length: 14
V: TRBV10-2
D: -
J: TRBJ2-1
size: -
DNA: TGCGCCAGCAGGGATAGCAGCAGAGGAAATGAGCAGTTCTTC
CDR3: CASRDSSRGNEQFF

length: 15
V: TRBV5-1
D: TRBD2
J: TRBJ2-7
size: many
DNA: TGCGCCAGCAGCGCGGGGACTAGCGGTTTCTACGAGCAGTACTTC
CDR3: CASSAGTSGFYEQYF

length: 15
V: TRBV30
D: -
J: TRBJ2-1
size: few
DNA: TGTGCCTGGAGTGTACCCGAGGTCTCCTACAATGAGCAGTTCTTC
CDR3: CAWSVPEVSYNEQFF

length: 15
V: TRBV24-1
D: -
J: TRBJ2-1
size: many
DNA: TGTGCCACCAGTGATTTGATCGCGGGGTGGAATGAGCAGTTCTTC
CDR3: CATSDLIAGWNEQFF

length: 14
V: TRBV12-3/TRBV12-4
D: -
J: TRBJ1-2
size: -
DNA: TGTGCCAGCAGTCTAGCACTGGGAGGCTATGGCTACACCTTC
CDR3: CASSLALGGYGYTF

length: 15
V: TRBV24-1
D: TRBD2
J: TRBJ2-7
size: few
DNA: TGTGCCACCAGTGATTTATCGGGAGGGCCCAACGAGCAGTACTTC
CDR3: CATSDLSGGPNEQYF

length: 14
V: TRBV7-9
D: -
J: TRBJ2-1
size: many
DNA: TGTGCCAGCAGCTTATCCGGACGGGACAATGAGCAGTTCTTC
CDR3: CASSLSGRDNEQFF

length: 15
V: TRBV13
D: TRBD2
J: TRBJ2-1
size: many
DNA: TGTGCCAGCAGCTTACTAGCGGGAGACTTCAATGAGCAGTTCTTC
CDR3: CASSLLAGDFNEQFF

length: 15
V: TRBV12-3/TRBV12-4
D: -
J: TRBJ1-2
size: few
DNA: TGTGCCAGCAGTTTTTTATTTCTGCCTAACTATGGCTACACCTTC
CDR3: CASSFLFLPNYGYTF

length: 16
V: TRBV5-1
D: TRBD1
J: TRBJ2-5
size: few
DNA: TGCGCCAGCAGCCGCTCCGGGACAGGAGACCAAGAGACCCAGTACTTC
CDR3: CASSRSGTGDQETQYF

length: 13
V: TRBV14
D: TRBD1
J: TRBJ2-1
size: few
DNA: TGTGCCAGCAGCCGACAGGGGCAAAATGAGCAGTTCTTC
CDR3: CASSRQGQNEQFF

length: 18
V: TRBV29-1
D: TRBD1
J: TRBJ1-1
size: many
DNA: TGCAGCGTTCCTCCCACAGGGGTGTCCGCGTACATGAACACTGAAGCTTTCTTT
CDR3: CSVPPTGVSAYMNTEAFF

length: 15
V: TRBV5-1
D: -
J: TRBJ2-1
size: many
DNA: TGCGCCAGCAGCTTCGAGGGAGGGGGGTACAATGAGCAGTTCTTC
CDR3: CASSFEGGGYNEQFF

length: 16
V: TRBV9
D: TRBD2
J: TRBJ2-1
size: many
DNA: TGTGCCAGCAGCGCCCGGCAAGCGGGGAATCACAATGAGCAGTTCTTC
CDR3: CASSARQAGNHNEQFF

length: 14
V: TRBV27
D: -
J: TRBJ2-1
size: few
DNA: TGTGCCAGCAGTTTATTACAGGGATACAATGAGCAGTTCTTC
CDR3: CASSLLQGYNEQFF

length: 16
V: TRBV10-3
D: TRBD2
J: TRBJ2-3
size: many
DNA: TGTGCCATCAGTGAGTCTGCTAGCGGATACACAGATACGCAGTATTTT
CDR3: CAISESASGYTDTQYF

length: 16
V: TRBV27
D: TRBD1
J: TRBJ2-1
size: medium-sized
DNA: TGTGCCAGCAGGGCGTTTTGGGACAGGAAATACAATGAGCAGTTCTTC
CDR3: CASRAFWDRKYNEQFF

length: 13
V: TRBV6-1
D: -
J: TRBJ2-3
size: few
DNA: TGTGCCAGCAGTGATGGCGGGACAGATACGCAGTATTTT
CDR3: CASSDGGTDTQYF

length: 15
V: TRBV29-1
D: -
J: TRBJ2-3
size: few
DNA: TGCAGCGTTCTCGAGAGGGGGAGGGTGACAGATACGCAGTATTTT
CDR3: CSVLERGRVTDTQYF

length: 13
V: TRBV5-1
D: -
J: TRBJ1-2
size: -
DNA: TGCGCCAGCAGCTTAACACGATCCTATGGCTACACCTTC
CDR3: CASSLTRSYGYTF

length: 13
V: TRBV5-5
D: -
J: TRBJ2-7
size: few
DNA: TGTGCCAGCAGCTTGGCTTCCATCTACGAGCAGTACTTC
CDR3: CASSLASIYEQYF

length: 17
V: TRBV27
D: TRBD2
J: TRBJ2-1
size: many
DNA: TGTGCCAGCAGTTCTCCTCTACTAGCGGGAGTCCGAAATGAGCAGTTCTTC
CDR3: CASSSPLLAGVRNEQFF

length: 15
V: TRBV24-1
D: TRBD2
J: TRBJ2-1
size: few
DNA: TGTGCCACCAGTGTCGGGAGGACTAGCGGGAGGACTCAGTTCTTC
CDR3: CATSVGRTSGRTQFF

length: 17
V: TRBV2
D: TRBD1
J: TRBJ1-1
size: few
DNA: TGTGCCAGCAGTAATACTCAGCGCGACAGGGGGTGGACTGAAGCTTTCTTT
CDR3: CASSNTQRDRGWTEAFF

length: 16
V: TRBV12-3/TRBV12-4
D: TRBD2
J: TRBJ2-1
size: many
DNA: TGTGCCAGCAGTTTAAGACTAGCGGGAAGAGACAATGAGCAGTTCTTC
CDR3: CASSLRLAGRDNEQFF

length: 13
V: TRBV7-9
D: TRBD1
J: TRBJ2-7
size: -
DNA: TGTGCCAGCAGCCGGGACAGGGTCAACGAGCAGTACTTC
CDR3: CASSRDRVNEQYF

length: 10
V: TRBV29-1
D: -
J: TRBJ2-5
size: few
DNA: TGCAGCGTCCCCGGCAGCCCAATGTACTTC
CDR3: CSVPGSPMYF

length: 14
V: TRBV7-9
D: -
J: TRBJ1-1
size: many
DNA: TGTGCCAGCACCGGACAGAACTGGAACACTGAAGCTTTCTTT
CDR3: CASTGQNWNTEAFF

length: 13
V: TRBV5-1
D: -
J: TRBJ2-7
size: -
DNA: TGCGCCAGCAGGACATCAGACGGTGGGAGGCAGTACTTC
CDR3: CASRTSDGGRQYF

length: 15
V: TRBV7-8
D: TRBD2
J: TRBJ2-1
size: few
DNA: TGTGCCAGCAGCTACTCGTCGGGACTAGCGTATGAGCAGTTCTTC
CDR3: CASSYSSGLAYEQFF

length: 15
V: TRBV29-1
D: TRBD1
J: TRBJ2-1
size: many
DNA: TGCAGCGTTGAAGGTAGGACAGGGATGTACAATGAGCAGTTCTTC
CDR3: CSVEGRTGMYNEQFF

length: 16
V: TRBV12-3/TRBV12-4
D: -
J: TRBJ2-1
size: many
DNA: TGTGCCAGCAGTTTAGCGCTGGGGAGCTCCTACAATGAGCAGTTCTTC
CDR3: CASSLALGSSYNEQFF

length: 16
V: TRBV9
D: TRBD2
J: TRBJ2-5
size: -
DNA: TGTGCCAGCAGCCGGGAGGCTAGCGGGATCCAAGAGACCCAGTACTTC
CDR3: CASSREASGIQETQYF

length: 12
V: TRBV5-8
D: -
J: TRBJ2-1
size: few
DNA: TGTGCCAGCAGCTTGGGACTCCCCAAGCAGTTCTTC
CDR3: CASSLGLPKQFF

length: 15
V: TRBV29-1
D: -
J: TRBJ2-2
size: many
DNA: TGCAGCGTTGAAGAACGCAGGGAGAACACCGGGGAGCTGTTTTTT
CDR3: CSVEERRENTGELFF

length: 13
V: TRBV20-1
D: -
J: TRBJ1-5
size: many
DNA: TGCAGTGCTCGCAGGGGTTGGAATCAGCCCCAGCATTTT
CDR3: CSARRGWNQPQHF

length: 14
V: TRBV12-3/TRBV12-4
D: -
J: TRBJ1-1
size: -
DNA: TGTGCCAGCAGTTTTAGGGGGAAGAGTACTGAAGCTTTCTTT
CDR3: CASSFRGKSTEAFF

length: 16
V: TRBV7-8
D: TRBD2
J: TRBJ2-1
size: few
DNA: TGTGCCAGCAGCCGCCCACTAGCGGGAGTGTTGGATGAGCAGTTCTTC
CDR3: CASSRPLAGVLDEQFF

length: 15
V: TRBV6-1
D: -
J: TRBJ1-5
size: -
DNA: TGTGCCAGCAGGTCAGTTGCGGGCACCCATCAGCCCCAGCATTTT
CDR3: CASRSVAGTHQPQHF

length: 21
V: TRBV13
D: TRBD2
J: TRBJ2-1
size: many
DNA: TGTGCCAGCAGCCCCGCTAGGGGGACAGGGACGGGACTAGCGGACTACAATGAGCAGTTCTTC
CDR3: CASSPARGTGTGLADYNEQFF

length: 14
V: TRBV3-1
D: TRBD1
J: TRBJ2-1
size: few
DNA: TGTGCCAGCAGCCGGGACAGGGCCTACAATGAGCAGTTCTTC
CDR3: CASSRDRAYNEQFF

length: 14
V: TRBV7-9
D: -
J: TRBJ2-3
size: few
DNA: TGTGCCAGCAGCTTAGAGTGGGACACAGATACGCAGTATTTT
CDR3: CASSLEWDTDTQYF

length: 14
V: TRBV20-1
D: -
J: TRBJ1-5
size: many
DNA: TGCAGTGCTTCGGGACGCACCTCATATCAGCCCCAGCATTTT
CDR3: CSASGRTSYQPQHF